This T cell receptor (beta chain) was found in a study of CD4 T cells in relation to SARS-CoV-2 and coronaviruses. The unexposed donors gave CD4+ T cells in about 2011-2018, prior to COVID-19. Worth noting for this clone: Its antigen is as yet unknown.

General study results and limits: This crossreactivity analysis covered spike protein alone, no other viral proteins. The assay detects memory recall responses, not culture-primed primary responses.

V lost 5 bases, J lost 0 bases, and 17 bases lay in between. In germline, CDR1 is SEHNR, CDR2 FQNEAQ (reference sequence). The CDR3 contains 18 residues. Generated by immunoSEQ multiplex PCR, the TCRdb table keeps only in-frame clones and is missing some. The repertoire holds 60,000 to 80,000 clones, with about nine tenths as singletons. The TCR was taken from a human donor in good health. The specimen was memory CD4+ T cells from PBMCs. The chain recombines TRBV7-9 with TRBJ2-6; the D gene is possibly TRBD2 (5 bases). In DNA, the CDR3 is TGTGCCAGCAGCCCTAGAGGGCCAGGAAGCTCTGGGGCCAACGTCCTGACTTTC. Its translation is CASSPRGPGSSGANVLTF.